The source of this T cell receptor beta chain is a study of shared clonotypes between healthy human individuals (dated by TCRdb to the early 2020s). Context from the whole study: Three men and a couple of women, aged 18 to 49 years, made up the cohort. For each donor, three plates each were used for CD4 naive and CD4 memory, two plates were used for CD8 naive, and one plate was used for CD8 memory. To estimate repertoire size and how much clonotype sharing occurs between individuals, the study deeply sequenced the blood TCR repertoires of roughly 5 healthy adults. Different laboratories and diverse techniques were used to prepare libraries and sequence TCR repertoires, to increase sequencing depth and limit assay-specific biases. Each donor's leukapheresis produced roughly between about 0.9 and 9.5 billion PBMCs. The research as a whole found: Across several donors, around 5.4% of naive CD4, approximately 4% of naive CD8, 2% to 2.5% of memory CD4, and approximately 0.4% of memory CD8 clonotypes were shared. Even with the large sequencing depth, rarefaction of the sorted-subset datasets indicated that sequencing was incomplete. The genetic and exposure-history diversity represented was limited by the small number of donors. Pairwise subsampling led to the expectation that sequencing depth would affect the degree of clonotype sharing among donors. Naive subsets generally had larger estimated clonotype richness than memory subsets did. Sampling was restricted to blood, and TCR repertoires in tissue are likely to differ from TCR repertoires in blood. Higher generation probabilities were observed for clonotypes shared by all four sorted-subset donors than for non-shared clonotypes.

Reading from cysteine to phenylalanine, the CDR3 counts 14 amino acids. Only the CDR3 region is kept as DNA, spanning 42 bases read in frame from base 1. The germline V gene encodes CDR1 SGHTA and CDR2 FQGTGA. V is shortened by 2 bases, J by 5 bases, and the region joining them spans 12 bases. In regard to this clone: The clone's antigen remains unknown. The input lacks base qualities; no much larger clone sits a single base away.

The donors were healthy, HIV-negative adults who had no recently reported acute infections or vaccinations. Only Caucasian adults living in Nashville, Tennessee, USA were represented among the donors. CD4+ T cells were enriched through magnetic negative selection, after which naive cells were positively selected on CD45RA and the remaining negative fraction served as the memory subset. Blood was obtained by leukapheresis, after which PBMCs were separated by Ficoll-Histopaque density gradient centrifugation and cryopreserved in liquid nitrogen vapor phase. Analytical flow cytometry was used to check the purity and quantity of every magnetically sorted T cell population. Genomic DNA was isolated from every sorted fraction and measured by UV absorbance on a Nanodrop 2000c. Using the deep immunoSEQ assay, TCR CDR3 regions were amplified from genomic DNA by multiplex PCR. Genomic DNA extracted from each cell subset was distributed evenly over all wells of several immunoSEQ 96-well plates, and each plate served as one replicate. For sorted subsets, roughly 200 ng of genomic DNA, equivalent to around 30,000 T cell genomes, went into each replicate PCR. Purified libraries were measured with a Qubit 3.0 fluorometer, size-checked on a Bioanalyzer 2100, and measured again with the KAPA Library Quantification kit. Every immunoSEQ 96-well plate was sequenced on a dedicated single-read 150-cycle Illumina NextSeq 550 flow cell. As for the authors' bioinformatics: Because only junctional sequences without quality scores were contained in the immunoSEQ output, filtering matching that applied to full-length reads could not be performed. Sequences were annotated with PyIR, a Python wrapper for IgBLAST v1.9, and V/J genes and CDR3 were assigned using IMGT germline references. Reads with weak V/J assignments (E-value above 1e-6), missing CDR3, stop codons, out-of-frame junctions, or ambiguous translated residues were removed. V3J clonotypes were defined as sequences sharing an identical inferred V gene, J gene, and CDR3 amino acid sequence. Percentage overlap between repertoires was computed as shared unique clonotypes divided by the size of the smaller repertoire. Repertoire richness was assessed with RTK rarefaction, the Chao1 estimator, and Recon v2.1 estimates of unobserved clonotypes. Generation probabilities for all TCRbeta clonotypes obtained by the gDNA method from a few donors were computed using OLGA. TCRdb took this table from immuneACCESS and kept in-frame rearrangements with V and J called. Such tables lack part of the clones; where checked against another copy, unresolved V genes explain under half of the gap, and the rest is unexplained. V, J and clone size are those of that table, while D and trimming were read from the DNA. The sample table holds more than 2 million clones, of which 85% to 95% were seen once. Clones ranked in the top ten supply 0.13% of the sample.

This TCR was sampled from a man younger than 35 in good health. The source material was naive CD4+ T cells sorted from blood. Per the publication, the cell subset or site label means: CD45RA+ positively selected. The rearrangement combines TRBV7-3 with TRBJ2-5; no D gene is confidently identified. The CDR3 protein is CASSLHGNGETQYF. The DNA sequence follows: TGTGCCAGCAGCTTACATGGGAATGGGGAGACCCAGTACTTC.